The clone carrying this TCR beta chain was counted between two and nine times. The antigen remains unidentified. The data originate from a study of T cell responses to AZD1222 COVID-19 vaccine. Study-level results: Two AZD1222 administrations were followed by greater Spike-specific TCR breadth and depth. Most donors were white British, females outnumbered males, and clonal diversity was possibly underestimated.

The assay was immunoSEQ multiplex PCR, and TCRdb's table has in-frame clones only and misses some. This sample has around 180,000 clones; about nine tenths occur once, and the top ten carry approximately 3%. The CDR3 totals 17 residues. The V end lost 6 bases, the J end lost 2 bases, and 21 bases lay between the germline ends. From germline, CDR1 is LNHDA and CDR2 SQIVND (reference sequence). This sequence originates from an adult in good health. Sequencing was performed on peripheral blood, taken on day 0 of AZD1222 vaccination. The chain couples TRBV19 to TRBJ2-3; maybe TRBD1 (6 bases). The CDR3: CASSTGIRLVATDTQYF. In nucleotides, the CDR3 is TGTGCCAGTAGCACAGGGATTCGTCTGGTGGCCACAGATACGCAGTATTTT.